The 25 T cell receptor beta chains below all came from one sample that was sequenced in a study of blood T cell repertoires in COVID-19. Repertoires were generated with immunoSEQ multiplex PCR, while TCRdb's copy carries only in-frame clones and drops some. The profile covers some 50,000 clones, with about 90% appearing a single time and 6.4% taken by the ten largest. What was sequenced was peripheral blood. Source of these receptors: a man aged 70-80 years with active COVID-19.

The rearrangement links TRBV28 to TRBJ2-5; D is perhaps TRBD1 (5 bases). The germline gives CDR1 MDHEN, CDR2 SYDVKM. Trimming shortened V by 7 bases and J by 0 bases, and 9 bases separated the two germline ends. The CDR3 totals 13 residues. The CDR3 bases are TGTGCCAGCACAGGGCCCCACCAAGAGACCCAGTACTTC. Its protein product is CASTGPHQETQYF.

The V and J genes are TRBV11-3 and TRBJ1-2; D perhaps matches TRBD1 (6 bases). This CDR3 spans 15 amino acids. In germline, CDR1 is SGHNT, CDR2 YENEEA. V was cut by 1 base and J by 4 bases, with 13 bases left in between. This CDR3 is CASSLGTEKGYGYTF. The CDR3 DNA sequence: TGTGCCAGCAGCTTAGGGACAGAAAAGGGCTATGGCTACACCTTC. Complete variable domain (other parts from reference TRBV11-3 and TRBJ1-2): EAGVVQSPRYKIIEKKQPVAFWCNPISGHNTLYWYLQNLGQGPELLIRYENEEAVDDSQLPKDRFSAERLKGVDSTLKIQPAELGDSAVYLCASSLGTEKGYGYTFGSGTRLTVV.

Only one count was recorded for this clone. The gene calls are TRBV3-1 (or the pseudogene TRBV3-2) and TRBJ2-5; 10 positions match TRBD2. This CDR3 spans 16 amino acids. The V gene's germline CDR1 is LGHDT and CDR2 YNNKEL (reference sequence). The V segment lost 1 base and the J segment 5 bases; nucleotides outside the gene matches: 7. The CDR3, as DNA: TGTGCCAGCAGCCAAGGCCCACTAGCGGGGATGGAGACCCAGTACTTC. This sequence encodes CASSQGPLAGMETQYF.

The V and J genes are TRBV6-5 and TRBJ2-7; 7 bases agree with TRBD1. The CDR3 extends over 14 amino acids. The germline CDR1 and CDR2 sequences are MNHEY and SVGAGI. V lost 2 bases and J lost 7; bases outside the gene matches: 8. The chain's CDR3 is CASSYRDTGDEQYF. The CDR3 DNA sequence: TGTGCCAGCAGTTACCGAGACACAGGGGATGAGCAGTACTTC.

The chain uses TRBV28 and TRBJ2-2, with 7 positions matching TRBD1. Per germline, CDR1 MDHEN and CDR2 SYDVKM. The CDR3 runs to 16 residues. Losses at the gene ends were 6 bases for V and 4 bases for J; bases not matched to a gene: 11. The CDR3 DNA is TGTGCCAGCAGACTATACGCGACAGGGAGCACCGGGGAGCTGTTTTTT. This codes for CASRLYATGSTGELFF. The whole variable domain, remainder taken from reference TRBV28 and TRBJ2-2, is DVKVTQSSRYLVKRTGEKVFLECVQDMDHENMFWYRQDPGLGLRLIYFSYDVKMKEKGDIPEGYSVSREKKERFSLILESASTNQTSMYLCASRLYATGSTGELFFGEGSRLTVL.

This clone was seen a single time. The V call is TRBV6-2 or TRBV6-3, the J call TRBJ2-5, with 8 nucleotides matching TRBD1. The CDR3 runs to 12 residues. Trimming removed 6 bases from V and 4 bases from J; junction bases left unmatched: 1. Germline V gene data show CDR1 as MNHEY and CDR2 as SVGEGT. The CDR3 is CASSTGGETQYF. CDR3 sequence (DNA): TGTGCCAGCAGCACAGGGGGAGAGACCCAGTACTTC.

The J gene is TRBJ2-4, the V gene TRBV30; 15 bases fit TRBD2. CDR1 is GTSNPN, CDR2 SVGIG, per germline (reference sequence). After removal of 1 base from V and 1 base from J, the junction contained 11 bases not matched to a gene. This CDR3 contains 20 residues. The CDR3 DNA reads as TGTGCCTGGAGTGCCCTCTCCGGACTAGCGGGGGGGTTCGCCAAAAACATTCAGTACTTC. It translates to CAWSALSGLAGGFAKNIQYF.

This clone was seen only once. This CDR3 is CASSLGTGGNEQFF. The CDR3, as DNA: TGTGCCAGTAGTCTGGGGACAGGCGGGAATGAGCAGTTCTTC. The chain couples TRBV19 to TRBJ2-1, with 8 positions matching TRBD1. V shed 5 bases, J shed 7 bases, and the junction held 7 bases outside the gene matches. Germline values: CDR1 LNHDA, CDR2 SQIVND (reference sequence). CDR3 length: 14 residues.

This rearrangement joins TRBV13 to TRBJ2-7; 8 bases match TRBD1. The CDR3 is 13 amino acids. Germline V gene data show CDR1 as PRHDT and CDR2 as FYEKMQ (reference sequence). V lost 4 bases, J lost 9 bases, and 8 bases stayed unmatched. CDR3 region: CASSSDRVSAQYF. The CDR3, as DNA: TGTGCCAGCAGCTCGGACAGGGTTTCAGCGCAGTACTTC.

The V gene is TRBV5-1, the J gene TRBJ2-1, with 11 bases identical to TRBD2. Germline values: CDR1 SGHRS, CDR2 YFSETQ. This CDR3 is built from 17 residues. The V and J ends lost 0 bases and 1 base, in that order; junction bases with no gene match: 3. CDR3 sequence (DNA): TGCGCCAGCAGCTTGGGACTAGCGGGGCCATCCTACAATGAGCAGTTCTTC. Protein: CASSLGLAGPSYNEQFF. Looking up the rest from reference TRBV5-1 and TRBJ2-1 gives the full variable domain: KAGVTQTPRYLIKTRGQQVTLSCSPISGHRSVSWYQQTPGQGLQFLFEYFSETQRNKGNFPGRFSGRQFSNSRSEMNVSTLELGDSALYLCASSLGLAGPSYNEQFFGPGTRLTVL.

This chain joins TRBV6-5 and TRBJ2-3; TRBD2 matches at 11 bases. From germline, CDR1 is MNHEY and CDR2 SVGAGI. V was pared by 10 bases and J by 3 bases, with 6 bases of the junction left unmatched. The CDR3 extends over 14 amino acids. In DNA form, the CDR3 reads TGTGCCATCGGTAGCGGGGGGGTAACAGATACGCAGTATTTT. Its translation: CAIGSGGVTDTQYF.

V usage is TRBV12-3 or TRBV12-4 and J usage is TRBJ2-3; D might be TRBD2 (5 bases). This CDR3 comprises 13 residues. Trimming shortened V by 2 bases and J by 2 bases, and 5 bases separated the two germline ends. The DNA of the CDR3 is TGTGCCAGCAGTTTACGGGACACAGATACGCAGTATTTT. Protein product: CASSLRDTDTQYF.

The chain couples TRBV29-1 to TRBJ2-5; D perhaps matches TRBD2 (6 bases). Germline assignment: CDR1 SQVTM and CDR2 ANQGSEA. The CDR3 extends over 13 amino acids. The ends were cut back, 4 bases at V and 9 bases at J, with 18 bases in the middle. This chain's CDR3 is CSVGTDLRGSQYF. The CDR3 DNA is TGCAGCGTTGGGACGGACCTCCGGGGGTCCCAGTACTTC.

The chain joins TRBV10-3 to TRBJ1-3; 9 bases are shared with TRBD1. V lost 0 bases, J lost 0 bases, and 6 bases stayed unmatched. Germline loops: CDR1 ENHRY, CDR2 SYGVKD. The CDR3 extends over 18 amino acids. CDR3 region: CAISESPGQGSSGNTIYF. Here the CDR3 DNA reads TGTGCCATCAGTGAGTCACCAGGACAGGGGAGCTCTGGAAACACCATATATTTT.

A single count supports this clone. The CDR3 sequence: CAWNSGTSVADTQYF. The CDR3 bases are TGTGCCTGGAACTCCGGGACTAGCGTTGCAGATACGCAGTATTTT. This rearrangement joins TRBV30 to TRBJ2-3; 10 bases fit TRBD2. The junction had 8 bases not matched to a gene; V was cut back by 4 bases and J by 4 bases. The CDR3 has 15 amino acids. Germline lookup yields CDR1 GTSNPN and CDR2 SVGIG (reference sequence).

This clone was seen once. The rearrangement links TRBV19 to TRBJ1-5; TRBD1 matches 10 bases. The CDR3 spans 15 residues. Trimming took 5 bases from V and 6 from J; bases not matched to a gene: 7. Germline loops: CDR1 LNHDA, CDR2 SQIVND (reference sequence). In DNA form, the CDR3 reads TGTGCCAGTAGTCCTCCGGGACAGGGGATTCAGCCCCAGCATTTT. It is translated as CASSPPGQGIQPQHF.

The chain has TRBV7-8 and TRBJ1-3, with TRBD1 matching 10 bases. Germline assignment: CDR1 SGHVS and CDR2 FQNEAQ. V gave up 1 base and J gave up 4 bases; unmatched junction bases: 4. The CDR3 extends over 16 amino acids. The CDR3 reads CASSLVGQGYGNTIYF. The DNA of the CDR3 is TGTGCCAGCAGCTTAGTGGGACAGGGGTACGGAAACACCATATATTTT.

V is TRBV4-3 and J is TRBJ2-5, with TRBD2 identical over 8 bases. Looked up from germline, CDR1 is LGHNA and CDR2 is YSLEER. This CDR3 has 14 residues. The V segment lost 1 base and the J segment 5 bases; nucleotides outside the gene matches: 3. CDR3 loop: CASSQGPGGETQYF. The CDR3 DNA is TGCGCCAGCAGCCAAGGTCCGGGGGGGGAGACCCAGTACTTC.

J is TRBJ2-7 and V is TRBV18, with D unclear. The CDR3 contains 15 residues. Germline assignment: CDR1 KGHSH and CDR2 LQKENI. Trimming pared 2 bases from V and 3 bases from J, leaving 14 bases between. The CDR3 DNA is TGTGCCAGCTCACCAGGTGGCGACTCCCGCTACGAGCAGTACTTC. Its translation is CASSPGGDSRYEQYF.

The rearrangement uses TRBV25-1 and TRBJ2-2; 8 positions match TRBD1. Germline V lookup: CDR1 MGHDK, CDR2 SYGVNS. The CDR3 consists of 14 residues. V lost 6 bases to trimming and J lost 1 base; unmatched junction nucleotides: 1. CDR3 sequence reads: CASRGTGNTGELFF. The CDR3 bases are TGTGCCAGCAGGGGGACAGGGAACACCGGGGAGCTGTTTTTT.

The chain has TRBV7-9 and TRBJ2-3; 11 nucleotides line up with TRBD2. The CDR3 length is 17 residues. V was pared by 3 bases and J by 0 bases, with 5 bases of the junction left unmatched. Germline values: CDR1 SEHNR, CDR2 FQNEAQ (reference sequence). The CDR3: CASSLGLAVTSTDTQYF. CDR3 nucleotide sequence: TGTGCCAGCAGCTTGGGACTAGCGGTAACTAGCACAGATACGCAGTATTTT.

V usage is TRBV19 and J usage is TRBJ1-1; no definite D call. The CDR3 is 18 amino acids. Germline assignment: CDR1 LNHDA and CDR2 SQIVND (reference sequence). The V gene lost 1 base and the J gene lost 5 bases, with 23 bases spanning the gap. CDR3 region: CASSIAGYRSGFGTEAFF. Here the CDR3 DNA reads TGTGCCAGTAGTATAGCGGGGTATAGGTCCGGGTTCGGAACTGAAGCTTTCTTT.

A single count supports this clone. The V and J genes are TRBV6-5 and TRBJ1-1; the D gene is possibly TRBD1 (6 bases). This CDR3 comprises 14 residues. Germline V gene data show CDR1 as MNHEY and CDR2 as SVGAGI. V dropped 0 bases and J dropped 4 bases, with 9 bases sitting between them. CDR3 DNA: TGTGCCAGCAGTTACTCCGGGACATCCACTGAAGCTTTCTTT. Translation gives CASSYSGTSTEAFF.

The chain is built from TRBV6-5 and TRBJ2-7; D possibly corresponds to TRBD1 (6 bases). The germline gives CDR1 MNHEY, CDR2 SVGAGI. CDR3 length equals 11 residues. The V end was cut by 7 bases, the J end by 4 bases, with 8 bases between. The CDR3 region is CASTRGYEQYF. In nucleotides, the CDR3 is TGTGCCAGCACCAGGGGTTACGAGCAGTACTTC.

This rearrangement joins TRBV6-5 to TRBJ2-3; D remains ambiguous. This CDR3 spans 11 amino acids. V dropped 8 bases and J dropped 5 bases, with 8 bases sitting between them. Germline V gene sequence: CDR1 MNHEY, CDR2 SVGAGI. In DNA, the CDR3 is TGTGCCAGCGCCCTCGGAGATACGCAGTATTTT. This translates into CASALGDTQYF.